Below are 20 T cell receptor beta chains sequenced from a single sample in a study of response to subunit inactivated influenza vaccine. TCRdb called the RT-PCR reads again in MiXCR, with one record for every CDR3 protein. Of about 830,000 distinct CDR3 sequences in the sample, about a fifth were seen once. The source material was PBMCs from blood, sampled roughly 5 days after vaccination. The receptors were gathered from a man aged 50-60 years who received an inactivated influenza vaccine.

The V gene is TRBV7-9, the J gene TRBJ2-7; no clear D gene. From germline, CDR1 is SEHNR and CDR2 FQNEAQ (reference sequence). Trimming left V 5 bases short and J 2 bases short, with 13 bases between. This CDR3 has 14 residues. CDR3 amino acids: CASSPYGRPYEQYF. The CDR3 DNA reads TGTGCCAGCAGCCCATATGGACGGCCCTACGAGCAGTACTTC. Full variable domain (missing parts from reference TRBV7-9 and TRBJ2-7): DTGVSQNPRHKITKRGQNVTFRCDPISEHNRLYWYRQTLGQGPEFLTYFQNEAQLEKSRLLSDRFSAERPKGSFSTLEIQRTEQGDSAMYLCASSPYGRPYEQYFGPGTRLTVT.

This clonotype was observed many times. The chain links TRBV20-1 to TRBJ2-7, with D possibly TRBD2 on 5 matching bases. Germline V gene data show CDR1 as DFQATT and CDR2 as SNEGSKA (reference sequence). V gave up 3 bases and J gave up 2 bases, with 17 bases separating them. The CDR3 loop spans 15 amino acids. DNA of the CDR3: TGCAGTGCTAGCTTGCAACTAGGGCTGGCCTACGAGCAGTACTTC. This sequence encodes CSASLQLGLAYEQYF.

V usage is TRBV24-1 and J usage is TRBJ2-5; TRBD1 agrees at 7 bases. J lost 5 bases, V lost 5 bases, and 10 bases had no gene match. Per the germline V gene, CDR1 is KGHDR and CDR2 is SFDVKD. The CDR3 runs 15 residues. The CDR3 region has the DNA TGTGCCACCAGTGCCATGACAGGGCGTCGGGAGACCCAGTACTTC. It encodes CATSAMTGRRETQYF.

V gene TRBV7-2 combines with J gene TRBJ2-1, with TRBD2 matching 7 bases. Per the germline V gene, CDR1 is SGHTA and CDR2 is FQGNSA. J was trimmed by 6 bases and V by 0 bases; bases with no gene match: 5. This CDR3 region has 15 residues. Here the CDR3 DNA reads TGTGCCAGCAGCTTAGCCTACGGGAGGCCCAATGAGCAGTTCTTC. Its translation: CASSLAYGRPNEQFF.

The chain couples TRBV5-5 to TRBJ2-1; 9 nucleotides match TRBD2. This CDR3 is built from 15 residues. V lost 2 bases and J lost 8; bases outside the gene matches: 8. Per germline, CDR1 SGHKS and CDR2 YYEKEE (reference sequence). DNA for the CDR3: TGTGCCAGCAGCTTCGTGGGACTAGCCTTTTATGAGCAGTTCTTC. Amino acid sequence: CASSFVGLAFYEQFF. The whole variable domain, remainder taken from reference TRBV5-5 and TRBJ2-1, is DAGVTQSPTHLIKTRGQQVTLRCSPISGHKSVSWYQQVLGQGPQFIFQYYEKEERGRGNFPDRFSARQFPNYSSELNVNALLLGDSALYLCASSFVGLAFYEQFFGPGTRLTVL.

In this sample, this clonotype turned up many times. The chain has TRBV6-1 and TRBJ1-2; D is possibly TRBD1 (6 bases). The CDR3 extends over 10 amino acids. Germline V gene lookup returns CDR1 MNHNS and CDR2 SASEGT. The CDR3 region has the DNA TGTTACGGTGGAGGGGGTGGCTACACCTTC. Translating it yields CYGGGGGYTF.

This chain connects TRBV12-3 or TRBV12-4 to TRBJ2-3; a weak D match, TRBD2 (5 bases). Trimming removed 5 bases from V and 6 bases from J, with 18 bases in between. CDR3 length equals 15 residues. In DNA, the CDR3 is TGTGCCAGCAGTAACCCTCGAGCGGACGGGGATACGCAGTATTTT. It codes for CASSNPRADGDTQYF.

This clonotype was seen many times. A read error may explain this, as a much larger clone is one base away. CDR3 loop: CASSVGQGYEQYF. The CDR3 nucleotides read TGTGCCAGCAGCGTCGGACAGGGCTACGAGCAGTACTTC. V usage is TRBV11-1 and J usage is TRBJ2-7, with 8 bases matching TRBD1. The ends lost 5 bases at V and 3 bases at J; junction bases unmatched: 3. This CDR3 spans 13 amino acids. Germline V CDR1 and CDR2: SGHAT, FQDESV (reference sequence).

This clonotype was counted a few times. The chain carries TRBV7-2 and TRBJ2-1, with 12 bases fitting TRBD2. The CDR3 runs 15 residues. Germline trimming cut 5 bases from V and 15 bases from J; bases unmatched to any gene: 14. CDR1 and CDR2 (germline): SGHTA, FQGNSA. The CDR3 DNA reads TGTGCCAGCAGCCCCCGAGGTGCTAGCGGGAGGGAAGTGTTCTTC. It yields the protein CASSPRGASGREVFF.

The chain uses TRBV6-4 and TRBJ2-2; 7 nucleotides match TRBD1. The ends lost 4 bases at V and 4 bases at J; junction bases unmatched: 9. Germline V gives CDR1 MRHNA, CDR2 SNTAGT. The CDR3 covers 16 residues. Here the CDR3 DNA reads TGTGCCAGCAGTGTCCTAGCCACAGGGGCCACCGGGGAGCTGTTTTTT. It translates to CASSVLATGATGELFF.

This clonotype was counted a few times. J is TRBJ2-1 and V is TRBV12-3 or TRBV12-4; D remains ambiguous. The CDR3 runs 13 residues. With 3 bases removed from V and 6 bases from J, the gap between germline ends came to 9 bases. CDR3 DNA: TGTGCCAGCAGTTTCCTAAATTCCAATGAGCAGTTCTTC. Protein product: CASSFLNSNEQFF.

The CDR3 region is CASGDRGGWNEQFF. Written as DNA, the CDR3 is TGTGCCAGCGGGGACAGGGGTGGTTGGAATGAGCAGTTCTTC. The rearrangement links TRBV5-5 to TRBJ2-1, with 10 bases identical to TRBD1. The germline V gene has CDR1 SGHKS and CDR2 YYEKEE (reference sequence). V trimming: 7 bases; J trimming: 7 bases; junction bases outside the gene matches: 8. The CDR3 consists of 14 residues.

This clonotype was observed a few times. In DNA form, the CDR3 reads TGCAGTGCTAGTCTGGCGCACCAGGGTTACAATGAGCAGTTCTTC. It encodes CSASLAHQGYNEQFF. The chain has TRBV20-1 and TRBJ2-1, with D possibly TRBD1 on 5 matching bases. Germline lookup yields CDR1 DFQATT and CDR2 SNEGSKA (reference sequence). The CDR3 has 15 residues. Deletions cut 3 bases from V and 4 bases from J, with 16 bases between.

With respect to this clonotype: A read error may be the cause here, since a much bigger clone is one base away. The J gene is TRBJ2-3, the V gene TRBV2; D remains unclear. The CDR3 consists of 10 residues. Germline CDR1 and CDR2: SNHLY and FYNNEI. Trimming left V 6 bases short and J 5 bases short, with 3 bases between. CDR3 sequence: CASRVDTQYF. CDR3 in DNA: TGTGCCAGCAGGGTAGATACGCAGTATTTT.

The rearrangement links TRBV6-1 to TRBJ1-5; 8 nucleotides line up with TRBD1. Per the germline V gene, CDR1 is MNHNS and CDR2 is SASEGT. V shed 6 bases, J shed 3 bases, and the junction held 7 bases outside the gene matches. The CDR3 consists of 15 residues. The DNA of the CDR3 is TGTGCCAGCAGAAGGGGGACAGGCCCCAATCAGCCCCAGCATTTT. Translated, it gives CASRRGTGPNQPQHF.

V is TRBV4-3 and J is TRBJ2-5; possible D gene TRBD1, 5 bases. Germline CDR1 is LGHNA and CDR2 is YSLEER. V lost 0 bases and J 10 bases, leaving 15 bases between the germline ends. CDR3 size: 14 residues. CDR3 coding DNA: TGCGCCAGCAGCCAAGATTTTACTCATAGGGGCCAGTACTTC. This translates into CASSQDFTHRGQYF.

The table lists this clonotype with a few counts. The V gene is TRBV7-6, the J gene TRBJ2-1; D remains ambiguous. V was shortened by 5 bases and J by 0 bases, with 14 bases between the two germline ends. CDR1 and CDR2 from the germline V gene are SGHVS and FNYEAQ. There are 16 residues in the CDR3. CDR3 DNA: TGTGCCAGCAGCCACAAGGCCCCTGGCTCCTACAATGAGCAGTTCTTC. Translation gives CASSHKAPGSYNEQFF.

The chain couples TRBV6-5 to TRBJ1-5, with TRBD1 identical over 9 bases. Unmatched junction bases numbered 6, after V lost 4 bases and J lost 2 bases. Germline values: CDR1 MNHEY, CDR2 SVGAGI. CDR3 size: 16 residues. The CDR3 nucleotides are TGTGCCAGCAGTTTCTCGGACAGGGGAGGCAATCAGCCCCAGCATTTT. This translates into CASSFSDRGGNQPQHF.

This clonotype has a handful of counts. This sequence joins TRBV15 and TRBJ2-5, with TRBD1 identical over 8 bases. This CDR3 comprises 16 residues. Per the germline V gene, CDR1 is LNHNV and CDR2 is YYDKDF (reference sequence). The trim removed 2 bases at V and 5 bases at J, leaving 10 bases unmatched. The CDR3 DNA is TGTGCCACCAGCAGATCCTTGACAGGGGTTCGCGAGACCCAGTACTTC. Its translation: CATSRSLTGVRETQYF.

The V and J genes are TRBV2 and TRBJ2-7; 14 nucleotides line up with TRBD2. Trimming took 3 bases from V and 5 from J; bases not matched to a gene: 9. This CDR3 is 17 amino acids long. Germline V lookup: CDR1 SNHLY, CDR2 FYNNEI. Written as DNA, the CDR3 is TGTGCCAGCAGTGAGATACGACTAGCGGGAGGGGGAGACGAGCAGTACTTC. Translating it yields CASSEIRLAGGGDEQYF.